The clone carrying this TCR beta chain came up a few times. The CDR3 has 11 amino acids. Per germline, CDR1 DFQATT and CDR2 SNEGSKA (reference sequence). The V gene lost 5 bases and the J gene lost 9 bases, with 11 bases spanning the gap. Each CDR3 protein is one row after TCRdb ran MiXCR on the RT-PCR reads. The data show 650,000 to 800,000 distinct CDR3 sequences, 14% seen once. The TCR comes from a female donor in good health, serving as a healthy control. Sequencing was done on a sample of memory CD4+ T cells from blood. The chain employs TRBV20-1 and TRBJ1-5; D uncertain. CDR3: CSALTDGPQHF. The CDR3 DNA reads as TGCAGTGCTTTGACGGACGGGCCCCAGCATTTT.